The 12 T cell receptor beta chains in this list originate from one sample, sequenced in a study of T cell responses to AZD1222 COVID-19 vaccine. Assay: immunoSEQ multiplex PCR; the TCRdb copy retains only in-frame clones and omits some. The sample yields about 100,000 clones, 85% to 95% seen once. The source was peripheral blood, collected on day 0 of AZD1222 vaccination. The receptors originated from an adult in good health.

This chain links TRBV18 with TRBJ1-1, with 8 bases lining up with TRBD1. Trimming removed 5 bases from V and 1 base from J; junction bases left unmatched: 15. The CDR3 has 18 residues. Germline lookup yields CDR1 KGHSH and CDR2 LQKENI. The CDR3 here is CASSSSPGTGGGNTEAFF. The CDR3 nucleotides are TGTGCCAGCTCATCGTCCCCCGGGACAGGAGGGGGGAACACTGAAGCTTTCTTT.

The chain recombines TRBV29-1 with TRBJ1-2; 12 bases line up with TRBD1. Germline CDR1 and CDR2: SQVTM and ANQGSEA. The CDR3 length is 15 residues. The ends lost 5 bases at V and 8 bases at J; junction bases unmatched: 12. The CDR3 sequence is CSVTGTGGGVGGYTF. The CDR3, as DNA: TGCAGCGTTACCGGGACAGGGGGCGGAGTGGGCGGCTACACCTTC.

The chain couples TRBV7-3 to TRBJ1-1; D is unclear. Germline V gives CDR1 SGHTA, CDR2 FQGTGA. V was trimmed by 5 bases and J by 1 base, leaving 11 bases between them. The CDR3 totals 14 residues. The CDR3 is CASSPRSRNTEAFF. The CDR3 DNA reads as TGTGCCAGCAGCCCTCGGAGCCGGAACACTGAAGCTTTCTTT.

V and J are TRBV5-4 and TRBJ2-7; the D is unclear. V lost 4 bases, J lost 2 bases, and 10 bases lay in between. This CDR3 spans 13 amino acids. In germline, CDR1 is SGHNT, CDR2 YYREEE (reference sequence). CDR3 bases: TGTGCCAGCAGCACGGCCAGAACCTACGAGCAGTACTTC. Its protein is CASSTARTYEQYF.

This clone was observed a handful of times. This chain links TRBV7-8 with TRBJ2-7, with TRBD2 identical over 7 bases. Unmatched junction bases numbered 14, after V lost 2 bases and J lost 4 bases. The CDR3 extends over 17 amino acids. CDR1 is SGHVS, CDR2 FQNEAQ, per germline. The CDR3 DNA follows: TGTGCCAGCAGCTTATTCGGCGCTAGCGGTATGCCGTACGAGCAGTACTTC. This gives the protein CASSLFGASGMPYEQYF.

The chain employs TRBV27 and TRBJ2-2, with D tentatively TRBD1 (5 bases). This CDR3 is built from 13 residues. The V gene's germline CDR1 is MNHEY and CDR2 SMNVEV (reference sequence). The CDR3 DNA reads TGTGCAGGGGTGTGGAAAAATGGGGGGGAGCTGTTTTTT. Residues: CAGVWKNGGELFF.

The V and J genes are TRBV7-6 and TRBJ2-2, with a possible D match to TRBD2 (6 bases). This CDR3 has 16 amino acids. The V end lost 2 bases, the J end lost 1 base, and 11 bases lay between the germline ends. Germline V gives CDR1 SGHVS, CDR2 FNYEAQ. CDR3 sequence (DNA): TGTGCCAGCAGCTTACGGGGGAGAGGGAACACCGGGGAGCTGTTTTTT. Translated, it gives CASSLRGRGNTGELFF.

The V gene is TRBV28, the J gene TRBJ1-2, with D perhaps matching TRBD1 (5 bases). With 4 bases removed from V and 7 bases from J, the gap between germline ends came to 19 bases. The CDR3 is made up of 15 amino acids. Per germline, CDR1 MDHEN and CDR2 SYDVKM. DNA of the CDR3: TGTGCCAGCAGTTCAACGCCGGGCTTCGGGGGTGGCTACACCTTC. This translates into CASSSTPGFGGGYTF.

The chain has TRBV18 and TRBJ1-1, with D perhaps TRBD1 (5 bases). The length of the CDR3 is 12 residues. V was cut by 3 bases and J by 7 bases, with 9 bases left in between. CDR1 KGHSH and CDR2 LQKENI come from the germline V gene. In nucleotides, the CDR3 is TGTGCCAGCTCACCCCGGCAGGGTGAAGCTTTCTTT. This sequence encodes CASSPRQGEAFF.

The CDR3 is CASSLGGDQPQHF. CDR3 in DNA: TGTGCCAGCAGCTTAGGCGGAGATCAGCCCCAGCATTTT. The J gene is TRBJ1-5, the V gene TRBV7-2, with unresolved D. V lost 1 base to trimming and J lost 5 bases, with 6 bases between them. CDR3 length equals 13 residues. CDR1 is SGHTA, CDR2 FQGNSA, per germline.

V usage is TRBV5-1 and J usage is TRBJ2-5; D is uncertain. This CDR3 spans 20 amino acids. Germline V lookup: CDR1 SGHRS, CDR2 YFSETQ. Deletions cut 0 bases from V and 5 bases from J, with 29 bases between. CDR3 amino acids: CASSLVSSRSGIWRWETQYF. CDR3 DNA sequence: TGCGCCAGCAGCTTGGTATCATCCCGGAGTGGAATCTGGCGGTGGGAGACCCAGTACTTC.

This rearrangement joins TRBV19 to TRBJ2-1, with 9 bases fitting TRBD2. The CDR3 runs 14 residues. The J segment lost 9 bases and the V segment lost 3 bases, leaving 6 bases of the junction unmatched. Germline V CDR1 and CDR2: LNHDA, SQIVND (reference sequence). Written as DNA, the CDR3 is TGTGCCAGTAGTATGTTAGCGGGAGTGATTGAGCAGTTCTTC. Translating gives CASSMLAGVIEQFF.